The present entry profiles one TCR beta chain with its context. Its antigen remains unidentified. This sample stems from a study of T cell responses to AZD1222 COVID-19 vaccine. The overall study: Second-dose recipients at about 4 or about 12 weeks were treated as one pooled group.

The CDR3 contains 12 residues. Per germline, CDR1 LNHDA and CDR2 SQIVND (reference sequence). Sequencing was performed with immunoSEQ multiplex PCR; in TCRdb, only in-frame clones are kept and a portion is missing. The sample has about 130,000 clones; just over 90% are singletons. Study-wide results and caveats: Donors were chiefly white British, with a greater number of females, and clonal diversity was perhaps underestimated. Along spike, vaccine-associated CD4 TCRs were found throughout, with dominance at 160-218 and 743-854.

J is TRBJ1-1 and V is TRBV19; weak D call: TRBD1 (5 bases). Source: peripheral blood, taken on day 0 of AZD1222 vaccination. This clonotype was obtained from an adult in good health. CDR3 sequence: CASRDMNTEAFF. CDR3 nucleotides: TGTGCAAGCAGGGATATGAACACTGAAGCTTTCTTT.